This TCR beta chain was recovered during a study of PD-1 blockade in classical Hodgkin lymphoma. CDR1 is SGHRS and CDR2 is YFSETQ in the germline V gene. The V end was cut by 5 bases, the J end by 8 bases, with 34 bases between. There are 19 residues in the CDR3. Exposure to brentuximab vedotin varied, and each patient had relapsed following autologous stem cell transplantation. Using immunoSEQ multiplex PCR, the repertoire was profiled, and TCRdb retains in-frame clones only, with some absent. There are roughly 100,000 clones in the sample; around 89% occur only once, and under 7.5% lies in the top ten.

The receptor's source is a human donor with classical Hodgkin lymphoma. Sequences were derived from peripheral blood mononuclear cells (PBMCs), sampled before the second cycle of nivolumab. The chain has TRBV5-1 and TRBJ1-2; D not resolved. CDR3 protein: CASRGLALSGLRKALGYTF. Written as DNA, the CDR3 is TGCGCCAGCAGAGGGCTTGCCCTGTCCGGGCTGCGGAAAGCGTTAGGCTACACCTTC.